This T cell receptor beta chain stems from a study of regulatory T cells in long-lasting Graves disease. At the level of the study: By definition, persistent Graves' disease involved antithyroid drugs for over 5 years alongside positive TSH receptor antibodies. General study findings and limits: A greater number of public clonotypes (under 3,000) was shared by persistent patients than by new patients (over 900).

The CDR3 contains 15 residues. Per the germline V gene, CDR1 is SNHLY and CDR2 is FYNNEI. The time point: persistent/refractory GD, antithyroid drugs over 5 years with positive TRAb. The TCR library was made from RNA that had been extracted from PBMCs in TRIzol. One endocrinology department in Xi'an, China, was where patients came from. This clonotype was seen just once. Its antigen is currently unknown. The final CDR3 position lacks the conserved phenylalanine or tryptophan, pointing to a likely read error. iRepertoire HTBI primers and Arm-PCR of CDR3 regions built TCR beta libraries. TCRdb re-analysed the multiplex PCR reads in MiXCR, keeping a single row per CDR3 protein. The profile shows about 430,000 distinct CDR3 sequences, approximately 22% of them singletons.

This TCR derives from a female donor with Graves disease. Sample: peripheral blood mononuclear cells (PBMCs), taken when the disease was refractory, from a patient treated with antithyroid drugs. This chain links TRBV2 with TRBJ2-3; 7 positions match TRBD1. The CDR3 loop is CASREDRVNTDTQYS. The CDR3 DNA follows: TGTGCCAGCAGAGAAGACAGGGTCAACACAGATACGCAGTATTCT.